Listed here are 28 T cell receptor beta chains from one sample, sequenced in a study of blood T cell repertoires in COVID-19. Using immunoSEQ multiplex PCR, the repertoire was profiled, and TCRdb retains in-frame clones only, with some absent. The table lists approximately 180,000 clones, around 85% of them singletons. The sequenced sample was PBMCs or T cells enriched from blood (not recorded which). The receptor source for this set is a man aged 40-49 years who had recovered from COVID-19.

This clone was observed a handful of times. This sequence joins TRBV7-9 and TRBJ1-2; D gene uncertain. V lost 4 bases and J lost 8, with 8 bases in between. Germline V gene sequence: CDR1 SEHNR, CDR2 FQNEAQ (reference sequence). This CDR3 contains 11 residues. The CDR3 is CASSSSGGYTF. The CDR3 coding sequence is TGTGCCAGCAGCTCTTCAGGCGGCTACACCTTC.

V is TRBV4-1 and J is TRBJ2-2, with 7 bases fitting TRBD1. The CDR3 runs 16 residues. J gave up 4 bases and V 4 bases, and 9 bases lay outside the gene matches. Germline V gives CDR1 MGHRA, CDR2 YSYEKL. The CDR3 reads CASSPADRVGTGELFF. The CDR3 nucleotides read TGCGCCAGCAGCCCAGCCGACAGGGTTGGCACCGGGGAGCTGTTTTTT.

CDR3 amino acids: CASSERQGGNYGYTF. As DNA, the CDR3 is TGCGCCAGCAGCGAGAGACAGGGCGGAAACTATGGCTACACCTTC. This chain connects TRBV5-1 to TRBJ1-2; 7 bases are a match to TRBD1. CDR3 size: 15 residues. CDR1 is SGHRS, CDR2 YFSETQ, per germline. J lost 2 bases, V lost 4 bases, and 8 bases had no gene match.

This chain joins TRBV4-1 and TRBJ1-1, with D tentatively TRBD1 (5 bases). With 0 bases removed from V and 7 bases from J, the gap between germline ends came to 15 bases. This CDR3 region has 15 residues. The germline gives CDR1 MGHRA, CDR2 YSYEKL. Here the CDR3 DNA reads TGCGCCAGCAGCCAAGATCGCCCCAGGGAAGATGAAGCTTTCTTT. This sequence encodes CASSQDRPREDEAFF.

The chain joins TRBV10-2 to TRBJ1-1; a weak D match, TRBD1 (5 bases). Looked up from germline, CDR1 is WSHSY and CDR2 is SAAADI. V lost 2 bases and J lost 6, with 13 bases in between. The CDR3 runs 14 residues. CDR3 bases: TGCGCCAGCAGTGAGCCCTATGGGGGGGCTGAAGCTTTCTTT. Translation gives CASSEPYGGAEAFF.

This clone showed up just once. The chain recombines TRBV5-6 with TRBJ2-7, with D possibly matching TRBD2 (5 bases). Trimming left V 4 bases short and J 4 bases short, with 12 bases between. CDR3 size: 13 residues. Per germline, CDR1 SGHDT and CDR2 YYEEEE. The CDR3 sequence is CASSPPGEYEQYF. CDR3 DNA sequence: TGTGCCAGCAGCCCCCCCGGGGAGTACGAGCAGTACTTC.

The rearrangement uses TRBV4-1 and TRBJ1-1; D not certain. The CDR3 loop spans 16 amino acids. The V and J ends lost 3 bases and 0 bases respectively, with 14 bases between them. Germline CDR1 MGHRA, CDR2 YSYEKL. CDR3 DNA: TGCGCCAGCAGCCATCCGACGGGTAGACTGAACACTGAAGCTTTCTTT. This sequence encodes CASSHPTGRLNTEAFF.

V usage is TRBV29-1 and J usage is TRBJ1-1, with D hard to call. Trimming stripped 0 bases from V and 5 bases from J, with 16 bases between. The CDR3 runs to 15 residues. The germline V gene encodes CDR1 SQVTM and CDR2 ANQGSEA. The CDR3 loop reads CSVEDLISGWTEAFF. DNA of the CDR3: TGCAGCGTTGAAGACTTGATCTCGGGGTGGACTGAAGCTTTCTTT.

The chain couples TRBV7-2 to TRBJ2-1; no clear D. The length of the CDR3 is 16 residues. With 0 bases removed from V and 0 bases from J, the gap between germline ends came to 9 bases. CDR1 is SGHTA, CDR2 FQGNSA, per germline. CDR3 residues: CASSLASSLSYNEQFF. The CDR3 DNA is TGTGCCAGCAGCTTAGCCAGTTCGCTCTCCTACAATGAGCAGTTCTTC.

V gene TRBV7-3 combines with J gene TRBJ2-7, with D possibly being TRBD2 (6 bases). This CDR3 region has 16 residues. V gave up 5 bases and J gave up 4 bases, with 21 bases separating them. From germline, CDR1 is SGHTA and CDR2 FQGTGA. CDR3 DNA sequence: TGTGCCAGCAGCCCTCGCGGGGCAGGCGGAGGGTACGAGCAGTACTTC. It yields the protein CASSPRGAGGGYEQYF.

V usage is TRBV6-6 and J usage is TRBJ1-2; TRBD1 aligns across 9 bases. The germline CDR1 and CDR2 sequences are MNHNY and SVGAGI (reference sequence). There are 15 residues in the CDR3. Losses at the gene ends were 1 base for V and 5 bases for J; bases not matched to a gene: 5. CDR3 DNA sequence: TGTGCCAGCAGTTACTTGCGGACAGGGGATTATGGCTACACCTTC. It translates to CASSYLRTGDYGYTF.

The V gene is TRBV13, the J gene TRBJ1-2, with D possibly being TRBD1 (5 bases). CDR3 length: 14 amino acids. Germline lookup yields CDR1 PRHDT and CDR2 FYEKMQ (reference sequence). Trimming stripped 5 bases from V and 8 bases from J, with 18 bases between. The CDR3 region is CASSHGNRRSGYTF. The CDR3 DNA is TGTGCCAGCAGCCATGGGAACAGGCGGTCCGGCTACACCTTC.

V usage is TRBV5-1 and J usage is TRBJ1-4; D remains ambiguous. Germline CDR1 and CDR2: SGHRS and YFSETQ. CDR3 length: 14 amino acids. V lost 0 bases and J lost 3, with 6 bases in between. The CDR3 region is CASSLDSPNEKLFF. The CDR3 DNA reads TGCGCCAGCAGCTTGGATAGCCCTAATGAAAAACTGTTTTTT.

This chain uses TRBV2 with TRBJ2-7, with TRBD1 as a possible D gene (6 bases). This CDR3 region has 13 residues. The germline V and J ends were trimmed by 7 bases and 2 bases, with 12 bases remaining between them. Germline V gene lookup returns CDR1 SNHLY and CDR2 FYNNEI. As DNA, the CDR3 is TGTGCCAGCACCTTTAGGGGGACCTACGAGCAGTACTTC. Translating it yields CASTFRGTYEQYF.

This clone was found a few times. The chain couples TRBV28 to TRBJ2-7; D call uncertain. The CDR3 spans 12 residues. Germline CDR1 and CDR2: MDHEN and SYDVKM. V was shortened by 10 bases and J by 0 bases, with 10 bases between the two germline ends. CDR3 in amino acids: CAIQKSSYEQYF. The CDR3, as DNA: TGTGCCATACAGAAGAGCTCCTACGAGCAGTACTTC.

V is TRBV2 and J is TRBJ2-2; D might be TRBD2 (6 bases). Deletions cut 3 bases from V and 1 base from J, with 9 bases between. This CDR3 spans 15 amino acids. The V gene's germline CDR1 is SNHLY and CDR2 FYNNEI. This CDR3 reads CASSDISGNTGELFF. CDR3 DNA: TGTGCCAGCAGTGATATTAGCGGGAACACCGGGGAGCTGTTTTTT.

The chain couples TRBV30 to TRBJ1-2, with D possibly matching TRBD1 (5 bases). V dropped 3 bases and J dropped 4 bases, with 18 bases sitting between them. Germline V gene data show CDR1 as GTSNPN and CDR2 as SVGIG (reference sequence). The CDR3 consists of 15 residues. This CDR3 reads CAWSSDGLRGYGYTF. The CDR3 nucleotides are TGTGCCTGGAGCTCTGATGGGCTTAGGGGCTATGGCTACACCTTC.

This clone was seen just once. The J gene is TRBJ1-2, the V gene TRBV28; D is uncertain. The CDR3 is 11 residues long. V shed 6 bases and J shed 7 bases, with 9 bases lying between them. Per germline, CDR1 MDHEN and CDR2 SYDVKM. CDR3: CASRYTAGYTF. The CDR3 region has the DNA TGTGCCAGCAGATATACAGCTGGCTACACCTTC.

The V gene is TRBV25-1, the J gene TRBJ2-7; TRBD1 matches at 7 bases. Germline V gene lookup returns CDR1 MGHDK and CDR2 SYGVNS. The CDR3 sequence is 15 residues long. The J segment lost 3 bases and the V segment lost 1 base, leaving 6 bases of the junction unmatched. CDR3 in DNA: TGTGCCAGCAGTGAATGGGGGACAGATTTCTACGAGCAGTACTTC. It specifies CASSEWGTDFYEQYF.

The genes are TRBV19 and TRBJ1-1; 9 bases fit TRBD1. Germline assignment: CDR1 LNHDA and CDR2 SQIVND (reference sequence). The J segment lost 0 bases and the V segment lost 6 bases, leaving 5 bases of the junction unmatched. The CDR3 is 15 residues long. CDR3 DNA sequence: TGTGCCAGTAGCACAGGGACAGGGATGAACACTGAAGCTTTCTTT. Translated: CASSTGTGMNTEAFF.

The chain couples TRBV24-1 to TRBJ2-7; possible D gene TRBD1, 6 bases. This CDR3 region has 13 residues. Germline CDR1 KGHDR, CDR2 SFDVKD. The V end was cut by 4 bases, the J end by 5 bases, with 11 bases between. CDR3 loop: CATSEQDRDEQYF. CDR3 DNA sequence: TGTGCCACCAGTGAGCAGGACAGAGACGAGCAGTACTTC.

The CDR3 DNA reads as TGTGCCAGCTCACCTTCTACAGGCTCCTACGAGCAGTACTTC. Protein: CASSPSTGSYEQYF. V usage is TRBV18 and J usage is TRBJ2-7, with TRBD1 as a possible D gene (5 bases). From germline, CDR1 is KGHSH and CDR2 LQKENI. The CDR3 loop spans 14 amino acids. V was trimmed by 3 bases and J by 0 bases, leaving 9 bases between them. The variable domain in full, completed from reference TRBV18 and TRBJ2-7, reads NAGVMQNPRHLVRRRGQEARLRCSPMKGHSHVYWYRQLPEEGLKFMVYLQKENIIDESGMPKERFSAEFPKEGPSILRIQQVVRGDSAAYFCASSPSTGSYEQYFGPGTRLTVT.

The chain links TRBV13 to TRBJ2-4; D remains unclear. The V end was cut by 0 bases, the J end by 3 bases, with 9 bases between. Germline V CDR1 and CDR2: PRHDT, FYEKMQ (reference sequence). CDR3 length equals 15 residues. As DNA, the CDR3 is TGTGCCAGCAGCTTAGGGAGATCGGGCAAAAACATTCAGTACTTC. Translation: CASSLGRSGKNIQYF.

V and J are TRBV12-3 or TRBV12-4 and TRBJ1-2; no firm D call. The CDR3 is 13 amino acids. Trimming pared 7 bases from V and 2 bases from J, leaving 11 bases between. Written as DNA, the CDR3 is TGTGCCAGCACCTGGAGACCAAACTATGGCTACACCTTC. Its protein is CASTWRPNYGYTF.

This clone was observed a handful of times. The chain has TRBV3-1 (or the pseudogene TRBV3-2) and TRBJ2-1, with 7 bases identical to TRBD2. The J segment lost 7 bases and the V segment lost 5 bases, leaving 11 bases of the junction unmatched. The CDR3 loop spans 15 amino acids. Germline V lookup: CDR1 LGHDT, CDR2 YNNKEL (reference sequence). The CDR3 DNA reads TGTGCCAGCAGCTTAGCGGTGTCGCGGGGGAATGAGCAGTTCTTC. Its translation is CASSLAVSRGNEQFF.

J is TRBJ1-6 and V is TRBV7-2; 7 bases agree with TRBD1. Trimming removed 2 bases from V and 7 bases from J; junction bases left unmatched: 8. Germline V gene sequence: CDR1 SGHTA, CDR2 FQGNSA. There are 16 residues in the CDR3. This chain's CDR3 is CASSLHQQGSNSPLHF. The CDR3 DNA is TGTGCCAGCAGCTTACACCAACAGGGGTCAAATTCACCCCTCCACTTT.

In its sample, this clone was seen once. V and J are TRBV28 and TRBJ1-4, with TRBD1 matching 7 bases. CDR3 length equals 14 residues. The V gene end was trimmed by 8 bases and the J gene end by 3 bases; junction bases not matched to a gene: 6. Germline assignment: CDR1 MDHEN and CDR2 SYDVKM. CDR3 sequence reads: CASQLGGSNEKLFF. The CDR3 region has the DNA TGTGCCAGCCAACTAGGGGGCTCTAATGAAAAACTGTTTTTT. Complete variable domain (other parts from reference TRBV28 and TRBJ1-4): DVKVTQSSRYLVKRTGEKVFLECVQDMDHENMFWYRQDPGLGLRLIYFSYDVKMKEKGDIPEGYSVSREKKERFSLILESASTNQTSMYLCASQLGGSNEKLFFGSGTQLSVL.

The chain links TRBV2 to TRBJ1-2; the D is unclear. Deletions cut 10 bases from V and 8 bases from J, with 20 bases between. This CDR3 region has 13 residues. Per the germline V gene, CDR1 is SNHLY and CDR2 is FYNNEI. CDR3 bases: TGTGCCACTCAAGAGCGGGAAATAATAGGCTACACCTTC. This sequence encodes CATQEREIIGYTF.